This T cell receptor beta chain emerged from a study of long-term antiretroviral therapy in people with HIV. Whole-study findings and limits: ART adherence, viral resistance and therapy changes went undocumented.

The assay, immunoSEQ v3.0, was run at survey level. Only in-frame clones appear in the TCRdb table, and some are missing; sequencing was by immunoSEQ multiplex PCR. This table holds about 32,000 clones, 80% to 90% found once. As regards this clone: The target antigen is unknown. A read error may account for a junction end that differs from germline.

The receptor was isolated from a man in his late teens or twenties with HIV. Sequencing used unsorted PBMCs, obtained 2.2 years after starting antiretroviral therapy.

CDR3 coding DNA: TGCGCCAGCAGCCAAAGGGCGACAGGGAACCCTGAAGCTTTCTTT. Its protein is CASSQRATGNPEAFF. The J gene is TRBJ1-1, the V gene TRBV4-1; 7 nucleotides agree with TRBD1. Germline CDR1 reads MGHRA; CDR2 reads YSYEKL. The CDR3 spans 15 residues.